This is a list of T cell receptor beta chains from one sample in a study of T cell changes during pregnancy in multiple sclerosis. Sequencing was performed with immunoSEQ multiplex PCR; in TCRdb, only in-frame clones are kept and a portion is missing. Of 70,000 to 95,000 clones listed, approximately 95% are singletons. Source: peripheral blood, taken after pregnancy. The receptors were gathered from a female donor in good health, enrolled as a control in a pregnancy study. Each CDR3 is given with its conserved first and last residue. A D gene is named only where the DNA matches it firmly. Only some rows state a clone size, as once, few, many or a class for expanded clones.

j_call d_call v_call cdr3_length clone_size cdr3_nt cdr3_aa
TRBJ2-1 TRBD1 TRBV5-1 15 NA TGCGCCAGCAGCTTGGCCCGGACAGGGTACAATGAGCAGTTCTTC CASSLARTGYNEQFF
TRBJ2-1 NA TRBV5-6 14 NA TGTGCCAGCAGCTTGGGTAGGGGAAGAGATGAGCAGTTCTTC CASSLGRGRDEQFF
TRBJ2-3 NA TRBV7-2 15 NA TGTGCCAGCAGCTTATCGAGGACAATCACAGATACGCAGTATTTT CASSLSRTITDTQYF
TRBJ2-5 NA TRBV5-1 15 NA TGCGCCAGCAGCTTGAGCTCCGTGGTGATGGAGACCCAGTACTTC CASSLSSVVMETQYF
TRBJ1-1 TRBD1 TRBV14 16 NA TGTGCCAGCAGCCAGGTGACAGGGGCTATGAACACTGAAGCTTTCTTT CASSQVTGAMNTEAFF
TRBJ2-7 TRBD1 TRBV6-5 14 NA TGTGCCAGCAGTGCCGGTGACAGGGGGTCCGAGCAGTACTTC CASSAGDRGSEQYF
TRBJ2-2 TRBD2 TRBV27 17 NA TGTGCCAGCAGTTTTCGAGGGCGGGAGTTTAACACCGGGGAGCTGTTTTTT CASSFRGREFNTGELFF
TRBJ2-2 NA TRBV28 15 NA TGTGCCAGCAGTCGCGGGGCCGTAGCCACCGGGGAGCTGTTTTTT CASSRGAVATGELFF
TRBJ2-2 NA TRBV5-4 14 NA TGTGCCAGCAGCTTGGCGAGGGTTAACGGGGAGCTGTTTTTT CASSLARVNGELFF
TRBJ2-1 NA TRBV27 16 once TGTGCCAGCAGACTTGACAGGACGAGCTCCTACAATGAGCAGTTCTTC CASRLDRTSSYNEQFF
TRBJ2-2 NA TRBV2 16 NA TGTGCCAGCCGCATCTCTTTGCGGGACGGTTCCGGGGAGCTGTTTTTT CASRISLRDGSGELFF
TRBJ2-7 NA TRBV15 14 NA TGTGCCACCAGCAGGCGTACAGGGAATTACGAGCAGTACTTC CATSRRTGNYEQYF
TRBJ2-3 NA TRBV6-5 14 once TGTGCCAGCAGTTACCTAACGGGTGGAGATACGCAGTATTTT CASSYLTGGDTQYF
TRBJ2-6 TRBD2 TRBV28 17 NA TGTGCCAGCAGCCCGACTAGCGGGTCCTCTGGGGCCAACGTCCTGACTTTC CASSPTSGSSGANVLTF
TRBJ2-1 NA TRBV7-2 15 NA TGTGCCAGCACCGAGGCGGAGTATAGCTACAATGAGCAGTTCTTC CASTEAEYSYNEQFF
TRBJ1-5 TRBD1 TRBV19 13 NA TGTGCCACGGGACAGGGGAGAAGTCAGCCCCAGCATTTT CATGQGRSQPQHF
TRBJ2-7 TRBD2 TRBV27 15 NA TGTGCCAGCTTACCTATAGCGGGAGCCTCCTACGAGCAGTACTTC CASLPIAGASYEQYF
TRBJ2-7 TRBD2 TRBV18 14 NA TGTGCCAGCTCACCGAGCGGGAGCGAGGGGGAGCAGTACTTC CASSPSGSEGEQYF
TRBJ2-7 TRBD2 TRBV6-6 16 NA TGTGCCAGCAGTTACTTGGGACTAGTTCCCTCCTACGAGCAGTACTTC CASSYLGLVPSYEQYF
TRBJ2-3 TRBD2 TRBV6-5 15 NA TGTGCCAGCAGCATTAGCGGGAGTCGGGTAAATACGCAGTATTTT CASSISGSRVNTQYF
TRBJ2-1 TRBD2 TRBV7-6 16 once TGTGCCAGCAGCCCGGGAGTAGCGGGAGGGAGGGGCGAGCAGTTCTTC CASSPGVAGGRGEQFF
TRBJ2-7 TRBD2 TRBV9 15 once TGTGCCCACCGTCCCCGGCTAGCGGGTTGTGGCGAGCAGTACTTC CAHRPRLAGCGEQYF
TRBJ2-1 NA TRBV5-1 16 NA TGCGCCAGCAGCGCCACCGGGACAAGCTCCTACAATGAGCAGTTCTTC CASSATGTSSYNEQFF
TRBJ2-5 TRBD1 TRBV10-1 14 NA TGCGCCAGCGGCCCCGGGACAGGGTGGCAGACCCAGTACTTC CASGPGTGWQTQYF
TRBJ2-6 NA TRBV2 15 NA TGTGCCAGCAGTGAAGGCAGGGGTGGGGCCAACGTCCTGACTTTC CASSEGRGGANVLTF
TRBJ2-5 TRBD1 TRBV7-7 15 NA TGTGCCAGCAGCTTGTTGGGACAGGGGTCGGAGACCCAGTACTTC CASSLLGQGSETQYF
TRBJ2-1 TRBD2 TRBV4-2 15 NA TGTGCCAGCAGCAGACGGACTAGCGGCCTAGTGGAGCAGTTCTTC CASSRRTSGLVEQFF
TRBJ2-7 TRBD1 TRBV4-1 16 NA TGCGCCAGCAGCCAAGGCCCTACAGGGGGCTCTCACGAGCAGTACTTC CASSQGPTGGSHEQYF
TRBJ2-7 NA TRBV18 13 NA TGTGCCAGCTCACCCGGCGGGACCTACGAGCAGTACTTC CASSPGGTYEQYF
TRBJ2-7 TRBD2 TRBV5-1 15 NA TGCGCCAGCAGCCAACCTAGCGGGGCCGTTGGCGAGCAGTACTTC CASSQPSGAVGEQYF
TRBJ2-7 NA TRBV6-1 15 NA TGTGCCAGCAGTGAATCGGCAGGGGTCCCCTACGAGCAGTACTTC CASSESAGVPYEQYF
TRBJ2-1 TRBD2 TRBV29-1 16 NA TGCAGCGTTGAAGGTGGGCCGGGACTAGCGGCTCCTGAGCAGTTCTTC CSVEGGPGLAAPEQFF
TRBJ2-1 TRBD2 TRBV5-4 16 NA TGTGCCAGCAGTCAAAAACTAGCGGGAGATCGAGGTGAGCAGTTCTTC CASSQKLAGDRGEQFF
TRBJ2-7 NA TRBV11-2 15 NA TGTGCCAGCAGCCAGGGACTGAGCTACGTGGGCGAGCAGTACTTC CASSQGLSYVGEQYF
TRBJ1-2 NA TRBV28 14 NA TGTGCCAGCAGCCTTCGGAGGGTGACAACCGGCTACACCTTC CASSLRRVTTGYTF
TRBJ2-6 TRBD1 TRBV5-1 15 NA TGCGCCAGCAGCCCCGGACAGGCCGGGGCCAACGTCCTGACTTTC CASSPGQAGANVLTF
TRBJ2-7 TRBD1 TRBV19 13 NA TGTGCCACCTCTCAGGGGGCCCCCTACGAGCAGTACTTC CATSQGAPYEQYF
TRBJ2-2 NA TRBV2 14 NA TGTGCCAACCAACGAACAGGGAACACCGGGGAGCTGTTTTTT CANQRTGNTGELFF
TRBJ2-4 TRBD1 TRBV5-1 14 NA TGCGCCAGCAGGGTACAGGGGATGGAAAACATTCAGTACTTC CASRVQGMENIQYF
TRBJ1-1 TRBD1 TRBV6-1 12 NA TGTGCCAGCTCTAACAGGGGGACCGAAGCTTTCTTT CASSNRGTEAFF
TRBJ2-1 TRBD2 TRBV7-9 16 NA TGTGCCAGCAGCTTAGAGCGGGAACTTGCCTACAATGAGCAGTTCTTC CASSLERELAYNEQFF
TRBJ1-1 NA TRBV27 12 NA TGTGCCAGCAAAAGTCTATTGACTGAAGCTTTCTTT CASKSLLTEAFF
TRBJ2-1 TRBD2 TRBV5-5 16 NA TGTGCCAGCAGCTCGATAGCGGGAGGTGGCTACAATGAGCAGTTCTTC CASSSIAGGGYNEQFF
TRBJ2-3 NA TRBV14 16 once TGTGCCAGCAGCCAAGATCAGTCAGTCCGCACAGATACGCAGTATTTT CASSQDQSVRTDTQYF
TRBJ1-5 NA TRBV2 14 once TGTGCCAGCAGTTCTAGGGGCGCAGGTCAGCCCCAGCATTTT CASSSRGAGQPQHF
TRBJ2-1 NA TRBV18 13 NA TGTGCCAGCTCTCTGGACATTTACGGTGAGCAGTTCTTC CASSLDIYGEQFF
TRBJ2-3 TRBD1 TRBV6-6 14 NA TGTGCCACTACGGGACAGGGGGTTTCAGATACGCAGTATTTT CATTGQGVSDTQYF
TRBJ2-7 TRBD2 TRBV7-9 13 NA TGTGCCAGCAACCGAGGGGAGGGCTACGAGCAGTACTTC CASNRGEGYEQYF
TRBJ2-7 TRBD2 TRBV9 16 NA TGTGCCAGCAGCGTAGGACTAGCGGGAAGTCTCTACGAGCAGTACTTC CASSVGLAGSLYEQYF
TRBJ1-1 NA TRBV19 14 NA TGTGCCAGTAGTATAAGCGGGCAGGACACTGAAGCTTTCTTT CASSISGQDTEAFF
TRBJ2-7 NA TRBV2 13 once TGTGCCAGCAGTTACGTACAGGGTACGGGGCAGTACTTC CASSYVQGTGQYF
TRBJ2-3 TRBD2 TRBV2 13 NA TGTGCCAACCAGCGGGGCCGCACAGATACGCAGTATTTT CANQRGRTDTQYF
TRBJ2-7 TRBD2 TRBV7-8 17 NA TGTGCCAGCAGCCTTCGCCCGGGAGGGCCCAACTTGGACGAGCAGTACTTC CASSLRPGGPNLDEQYF
TRBJ2-3 TRBD1 TRBV29-1 16 NA TGCAGCGGAATGCTCTGGACAGGCTTTAGCACAGATACGCAGTATTTT CSGMLWTGFSTDTQYF
TRBJ2-3 NA TRBV15 15 NA TGTGCCACCAGCAGAGAGGGCTACCCCACAGATACGCAGTATTTT CATSREGYPTDTQYF
TRBJ1-3 TRBD1 TRBV7-9 14 NA TGTGCCAGCAGCCCTGGGACAGAAGGAAACACCATATATTTT CASSPGTEGNTIYF
TRBJ2-2 NA TRBV7-6 17 NA TGTGCCAGCAGCTTAGCTTTAGCGGCTACGAACACCGGGGAGCTGTTTTTT CASSLALAATNTGELFF
TRBJ2-7 TRBD2 TRBV18 14 NA TGTGCCAGCTCCCCTGGTAGCGGGACCTACGAGCAGTACTTC CASSPGSGTYEQYF
TRBJ2-1 TRBD2 TRBV5-6 15 NA TGTGCCAGCAGCTCAGCGGGGTCCTCCTACAATGAGCAGTTCTTC CASSSAGSSYNEQFF